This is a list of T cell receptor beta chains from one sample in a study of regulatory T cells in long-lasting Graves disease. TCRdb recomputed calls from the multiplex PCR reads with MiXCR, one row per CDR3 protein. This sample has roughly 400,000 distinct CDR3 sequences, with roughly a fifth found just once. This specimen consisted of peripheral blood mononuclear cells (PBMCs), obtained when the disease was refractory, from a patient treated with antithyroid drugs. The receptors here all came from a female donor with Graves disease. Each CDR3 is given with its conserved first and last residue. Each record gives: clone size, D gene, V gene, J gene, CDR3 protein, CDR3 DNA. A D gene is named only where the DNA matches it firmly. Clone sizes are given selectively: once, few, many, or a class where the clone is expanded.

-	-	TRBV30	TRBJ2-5	CAWSWGGRETQYF	TGTGCCTGGAGTTGGGGGGGCCGGGAGACCCAGTACTTC
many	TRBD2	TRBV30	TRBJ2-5	CASTSGAIQETQYF	TGTGCCTCGACTAGCGGGGCCATCCAAGAGACCCAGTACTTC
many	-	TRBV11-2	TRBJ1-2	CASSFLSGTLNYGYTF	TGTGCCAGCAGCTTTCTTTCCGGGACACTAAACTATGGCTACACCTTC
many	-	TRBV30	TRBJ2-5	CAWSLGTSSKTQYF	TGTGCCTGGAGCCTTGGGACGAGCTCCAAGACCCAGTACTTC
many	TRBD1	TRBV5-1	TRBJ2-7	CASSFGGGQGYYEQYF	TGCGCCAGCAGCTTCGGCGGGGGACAGGGGTACTACGAGCAGTACTTC
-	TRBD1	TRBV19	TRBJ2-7	CASSLLDRGQQYF	TGTGCCAGTAGCCTGCTGGACAGGGGGCAGCAGTACTTC
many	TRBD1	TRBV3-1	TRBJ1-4	CASSPYRGGDEKLFF	TGTGCCAGCAGCCCTTACAGGGGAGGGGATGAAAAACTGTTTTTT
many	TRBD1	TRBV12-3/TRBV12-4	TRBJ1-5	CASSLGQTYSNQPQHF	TGTGCCAGCAGCTTGGGACAGACCTATAGCAATCAGCCCCAGCATTTT
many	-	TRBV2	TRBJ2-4	CASSDNKNIQYF	TGTGCCAGCAGTGACAACAAAAACATTCAGTACTTC
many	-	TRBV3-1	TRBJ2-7	CASSQEGGYYEQYF	TGTGCCAGCAGCCAAGAGGGTGGGTACTACGAGCAGTACTTC
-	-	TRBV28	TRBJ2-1	CASTTEGYYNEQFF	TGTGCCAGCACCACCGAGGGATATTACAATGAGCAGTTCTTC
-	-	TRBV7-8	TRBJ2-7	CASTIAGGYEQYF	TGTGCCAGCACCATAGCTGGGGGCTACGAGCAGTACTTC
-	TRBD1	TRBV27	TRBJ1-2	CAIIPGQAYGYTF	TGTGCCATTATACCGGGACAGGCTTATGGCTACACCTTC
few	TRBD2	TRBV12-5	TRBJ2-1	CASGLGLAGDEQFF	TGTGCTAGTGGTTTGGGACTAGCGGGGGATGAGCAGTTCTTC
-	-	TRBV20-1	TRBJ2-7	CSAREGIKGEQYF	TGCAGTGCTAGAGAAGGAATCAAGGGCGAGCAGTACTTC
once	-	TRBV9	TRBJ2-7	CASHTMGQDAYEQYF	TGTGCCAGCCACACGATGGGGCAGGACGCCTACGAGCAGTACTTC
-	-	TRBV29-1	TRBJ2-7	CSVGWSNYEQYF	TGCAGCGTTGGTTGGAGCAACTACGAGCAGTACTTC
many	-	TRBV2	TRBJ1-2	CASSEGAVPRGGKGYTF	TGTGCCAGCAGTGAAGGAGCCGTCCCGCGTGGGGGAAAAGGCTACACCTTC
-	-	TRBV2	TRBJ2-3	CASSEGLGGDTQYF	TGTGCCAGCAGTGAAGGTCTAGGGGGTGATACGCAGTATTTT
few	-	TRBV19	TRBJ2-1	CASSIEGLSSYNEQFF	TGTGCCAGTAGTATAGAAGGGCTTAGCTCCTACAATGAGCAGTTCTTC
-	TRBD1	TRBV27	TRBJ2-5	CASSFQGGAGETQYF	TGTGCCAGCAGTTTTCAAGGGGGCGCAGGGGAGACCCAGTACTTC
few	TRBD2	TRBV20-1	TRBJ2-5	CSASGRKQETQYF	TGCAGTGCTAGCGGGAGGAAGCAAGAGACCCAGTACTTC
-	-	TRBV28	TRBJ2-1	CASSSPREQFF	TGTGCCAGCAGTTCCCCCCGCGAGCAGTTCTTC
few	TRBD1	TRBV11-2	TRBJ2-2	CASSLEGTEVSSAGELFF	TGTGCCAGCAGCTTAGAAGGGACAGAAGTATCCAGCGCCGGGGAGCTGTTTTTT
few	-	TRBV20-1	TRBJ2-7	CSARDSSVSYEQYF	TGCAGTGCTAGAGATAGTTCAGTTTCCTACGAGCAGTACTTC
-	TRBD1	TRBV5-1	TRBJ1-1	CASAQGAVTEAFF	TGCGCCAGTGCACAGGGGGCCGTCACTGAAGCTTTCTTT
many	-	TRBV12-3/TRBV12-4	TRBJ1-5	CASSLRYGQPQHF	TGTGCCAGCAGTTTACGATACGGGCAGCCCCAGCATTTT
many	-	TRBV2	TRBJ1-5	CASSLAGVDQPQHF	TGTGCCAGCAGCTTGGCGGGGGTCGATCAGCCCCAGCATTTT
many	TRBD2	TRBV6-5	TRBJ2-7	CASSYSLSAGAYEQYF	TGTGCCAGCAGTTACTCGTTATCAGCGGGGGCCTACGAGCAGTACTTC
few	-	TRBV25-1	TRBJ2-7	CASTPPGGGVYEQYF	TGTGCCAGCACCCCCCCCGGGGGCGGAGTCTACGAGCAGTACTTC
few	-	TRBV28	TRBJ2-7	CASSPLGPGKGEQYF	TGTGCCAGCAGTCCCCTGGGGCCTGGAAAGGGCGAGCAGTACTTC
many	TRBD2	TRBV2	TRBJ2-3	CASSDAAGGPTDTQYF	TGTGCCAGCAGTGATGCAGCGGGAGGGCCAACAGATACGCAGTATTTT
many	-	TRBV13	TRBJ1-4	CASSLRTKGDEKLFF	TGTGCCAGCAGCTTGAGGACAAAGGGCGATGAAAAACTGTTTTTT
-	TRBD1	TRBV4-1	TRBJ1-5	CASSQDYATGGHSNQPQHF	TGCGCCAGCAGCCAAGATTATGCGACAGGGGGACATAGCAATCAGCCCCAGCATTTT
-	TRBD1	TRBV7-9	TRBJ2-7	CASSLWAGGIIEQYF	TGTGCCAGCAGCTTATGGGCAGGGGGAATTATTGAGCAGTACTTC
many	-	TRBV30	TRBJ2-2	CAWNNVAGELFF	TGTGCCTGGAATAATGTCGCCGGGGAGCTGTTTTTT
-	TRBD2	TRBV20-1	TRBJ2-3	CSASLTWTSGIMSTDTQYF	TGCAGTGCTAGTCTAACGTGGACTAGCGGGATTATGAGCACAGATACGCAGTATTTT
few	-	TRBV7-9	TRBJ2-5	CASSFYRGDETQYF	TGTGCCAGCAGCTTCTATCGAGGGGACGAGACCCAGTACTTC
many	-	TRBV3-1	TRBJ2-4	CASSRGQNIQYF	TGTGCCAGCAGCCGCGGACAGAACATTCAGTACTTC
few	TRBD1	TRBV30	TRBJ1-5	CACNTGTGGQPQHF	TGTGCCTGTAATACCGGGACAGGGGGACAGCCCCAGCATTTT
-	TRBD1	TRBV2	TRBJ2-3	CASRPGQGFPDTQYF	TGTGCCAGCAGGCCGGGACAGGGGTTCCCAGATACGCAGTATTTT
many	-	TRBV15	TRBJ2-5	CATSGGGGETQYF	TGTGCCACCAGCGGGGGAGGAGGTGAGACCCAGTACTTC
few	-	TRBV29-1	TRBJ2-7	CSVVVDLSSYEQYF	TGCAGCGTTGTCGTCGACTTGAGCTCCTACGAGCAGTACTTC
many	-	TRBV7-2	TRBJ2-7	CASTTKGGEYEQYF	TGTGCCAGCACGACCAAGGGGGGGGAATACGAGCAGTACTTC
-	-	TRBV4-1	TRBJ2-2	CASSQDRWGGLTNTGELFF	TGCGCCAGCAGCCAAGATCGTTGGGGGGGCCTTACGAACACCGGGGAGCTGTTTTTT
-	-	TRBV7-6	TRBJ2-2	CASSLTSGGINTGELFF	TGTGCCAGCAGCCTTACTTCTGGGGGGATTAACACCGGGGAGCTGTTTTTT
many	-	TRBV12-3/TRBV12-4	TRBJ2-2	CASKEPRAGELFF	TGTGCCAGCAAGGAACCTCGCGCCGGGGAGCTGTTTTTT
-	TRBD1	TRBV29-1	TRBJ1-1	CSVELDRVTEAFF	TGCAGCGTTGAGCTAGACAGGGTGACTGAAGCTTTCTTT
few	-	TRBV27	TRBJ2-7	CASSLGGALGGEQYF	TGTGCCAGCAGCTTGGGGGGGGCGCTTGGTGGCGAGCAGTACTTC
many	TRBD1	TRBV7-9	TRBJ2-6	CASRPQGAPGANVLTF	TGTGCCAGCAGACCACAGGGGGCACCTGGGGCCAACGTCCTGACTTTC
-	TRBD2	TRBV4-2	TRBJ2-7	CASSQETGASGSYEQYF	TGTGCCAGCAGCCAAGAGACGGGTGCTAGCGGGAGTTACGAGCAGTACTTC